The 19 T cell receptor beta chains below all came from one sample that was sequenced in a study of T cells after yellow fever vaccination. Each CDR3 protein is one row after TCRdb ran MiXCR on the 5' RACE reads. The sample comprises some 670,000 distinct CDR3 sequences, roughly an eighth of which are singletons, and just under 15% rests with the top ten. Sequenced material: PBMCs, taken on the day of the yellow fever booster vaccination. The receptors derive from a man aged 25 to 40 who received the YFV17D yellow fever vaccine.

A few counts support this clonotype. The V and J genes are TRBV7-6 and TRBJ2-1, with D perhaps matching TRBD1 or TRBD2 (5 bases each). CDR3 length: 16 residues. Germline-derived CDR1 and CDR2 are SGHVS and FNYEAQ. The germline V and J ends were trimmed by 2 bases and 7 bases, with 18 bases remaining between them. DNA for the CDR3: TGTGCCAGCAGCTTATGGGGGAGTTCCGATAAGAATGAGCAGTTCTTC. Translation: CASSLWGSSDKNEQFF.

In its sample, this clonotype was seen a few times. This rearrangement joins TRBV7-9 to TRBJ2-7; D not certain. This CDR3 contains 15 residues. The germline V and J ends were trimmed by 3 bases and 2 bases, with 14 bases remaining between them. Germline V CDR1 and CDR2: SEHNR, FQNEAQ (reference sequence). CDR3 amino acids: CASSLTGGSAYEQYF. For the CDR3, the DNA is TGTGCCAGCAGCTTGACGGGTGGATCGGCCTACGAGCAGTACTTC.

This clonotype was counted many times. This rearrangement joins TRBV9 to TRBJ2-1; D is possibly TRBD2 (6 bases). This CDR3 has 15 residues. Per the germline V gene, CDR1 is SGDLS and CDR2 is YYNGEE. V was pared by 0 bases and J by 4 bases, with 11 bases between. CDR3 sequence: CASSVGGNRYNEQFF. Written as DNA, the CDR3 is TGTGCCAGCAGCGTAGGCGGGAACAGATACAATGAGCAGTTCTTC.

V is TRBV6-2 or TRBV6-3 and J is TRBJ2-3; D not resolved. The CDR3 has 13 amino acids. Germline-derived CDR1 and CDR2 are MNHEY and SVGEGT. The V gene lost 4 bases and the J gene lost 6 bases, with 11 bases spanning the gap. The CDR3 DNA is TGTGCCAGCAGTTTGGTAGGGCTGGATACGCAGTATTTT. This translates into CASSLVGLDTQYF.

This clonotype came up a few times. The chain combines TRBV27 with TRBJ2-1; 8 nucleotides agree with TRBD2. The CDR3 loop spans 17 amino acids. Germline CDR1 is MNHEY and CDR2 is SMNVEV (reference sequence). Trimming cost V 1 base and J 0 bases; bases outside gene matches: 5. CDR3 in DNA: TGTGCCAGCAGTTTATTAACTAGCGGAAGCTCCTACAATGAGCAGTTCTTC. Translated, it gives CASSLLTSGSSYNEQFF.

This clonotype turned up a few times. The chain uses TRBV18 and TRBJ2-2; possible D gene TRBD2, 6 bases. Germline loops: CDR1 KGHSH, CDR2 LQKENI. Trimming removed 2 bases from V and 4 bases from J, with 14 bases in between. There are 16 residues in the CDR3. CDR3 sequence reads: CASSPYRGSITGELFF. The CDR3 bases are TGTGCCAGCTCACCATATCGGGGGTCCATCACCGGGGAGCTGTTTTTT.

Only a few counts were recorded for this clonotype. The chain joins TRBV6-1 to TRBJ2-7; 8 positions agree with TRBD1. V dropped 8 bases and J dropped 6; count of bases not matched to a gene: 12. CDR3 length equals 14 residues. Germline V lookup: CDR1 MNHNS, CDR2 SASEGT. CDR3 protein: CASFLDRVSGEQYF. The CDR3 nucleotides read TGTGCCAGCTTCCTGGACAGGGTATCGGGCGAGCAGTACTTC.

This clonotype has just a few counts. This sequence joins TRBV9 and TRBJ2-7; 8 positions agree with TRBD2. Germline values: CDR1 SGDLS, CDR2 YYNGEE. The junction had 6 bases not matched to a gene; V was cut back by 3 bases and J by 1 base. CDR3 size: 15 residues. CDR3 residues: CASSGIAGRSYEQYF. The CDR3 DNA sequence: TGTGCCAGCAGCGGCATAGCGGGAAGGTCCTACGAGCAGTACTTC.

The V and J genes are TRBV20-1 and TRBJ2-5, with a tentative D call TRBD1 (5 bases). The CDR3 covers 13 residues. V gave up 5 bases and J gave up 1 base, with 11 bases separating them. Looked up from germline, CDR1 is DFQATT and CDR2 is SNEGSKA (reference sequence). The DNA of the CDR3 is TGCAGTGCTCCCGACAGAGTCCAAGAGACCCAGTACTTC. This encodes CSAPDRVQETQYF.

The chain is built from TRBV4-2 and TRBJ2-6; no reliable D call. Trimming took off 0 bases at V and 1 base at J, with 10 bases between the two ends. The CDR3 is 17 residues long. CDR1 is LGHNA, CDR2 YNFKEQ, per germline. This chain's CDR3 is CASSQEMAASGANVLTF. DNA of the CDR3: TGTGCCAGCAGCCAAGAGATGGCGGCTTCTGGGGCCAACGTCCTGACTTTC.

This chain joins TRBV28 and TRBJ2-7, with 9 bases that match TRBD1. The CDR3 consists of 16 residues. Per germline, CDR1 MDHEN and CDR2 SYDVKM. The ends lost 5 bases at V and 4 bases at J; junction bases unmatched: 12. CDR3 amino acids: CASSPRGEQGAYEQYF. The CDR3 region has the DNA TGTGCCAGCAGTCCCCGTGGTGAACAGGGGGCGTACGAGCAGTACTTC.

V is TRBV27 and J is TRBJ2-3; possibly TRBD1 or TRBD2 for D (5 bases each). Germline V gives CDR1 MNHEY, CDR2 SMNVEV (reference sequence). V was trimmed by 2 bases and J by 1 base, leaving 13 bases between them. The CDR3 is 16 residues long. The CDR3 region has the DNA TGTGCCAGCAGTTTAAAACCGGGACCACGCACAGATACGCAGTATTTT. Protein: CASSLKPGPRTDTQYF.

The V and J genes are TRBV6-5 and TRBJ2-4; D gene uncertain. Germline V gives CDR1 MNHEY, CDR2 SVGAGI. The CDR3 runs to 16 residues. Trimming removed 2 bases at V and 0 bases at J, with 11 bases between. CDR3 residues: CASSYVRALAKNIQYF. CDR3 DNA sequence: TGTGCCAGCAGTTACGTACGGGCCCTAGCCAAAAACATTCAGTACTTC.

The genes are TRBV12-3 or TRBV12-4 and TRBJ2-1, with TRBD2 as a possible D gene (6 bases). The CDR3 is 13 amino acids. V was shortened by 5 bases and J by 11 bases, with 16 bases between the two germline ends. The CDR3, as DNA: TGTGCCAGCAGTATCGGGACTCCAGAGCAGCAGTTCTTC. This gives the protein CASSIGTPEQQFF.

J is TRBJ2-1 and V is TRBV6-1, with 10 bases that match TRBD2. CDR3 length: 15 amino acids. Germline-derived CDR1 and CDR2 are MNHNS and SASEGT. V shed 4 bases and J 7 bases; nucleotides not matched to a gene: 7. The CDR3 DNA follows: TGTGCCAGCAGTGTTCTAGCGGGAGAGATAAATGAGCAGTTCTTC. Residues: CASSVLAGEINEQFF.

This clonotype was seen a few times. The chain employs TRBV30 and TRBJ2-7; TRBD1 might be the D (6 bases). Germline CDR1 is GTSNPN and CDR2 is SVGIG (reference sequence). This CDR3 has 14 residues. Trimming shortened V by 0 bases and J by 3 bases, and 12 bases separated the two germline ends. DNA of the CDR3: TGTGCCTGGAGTGTACTGGGCAGGGGCTACGAGCAGTACTTC. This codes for CAWSVLGRGYEQYF.

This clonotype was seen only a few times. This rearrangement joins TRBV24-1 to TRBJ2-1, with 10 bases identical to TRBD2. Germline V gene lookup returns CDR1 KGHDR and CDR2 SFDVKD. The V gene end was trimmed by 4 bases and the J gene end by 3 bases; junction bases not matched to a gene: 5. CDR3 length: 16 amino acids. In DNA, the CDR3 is TGTGCCACCAGTGACCCTCGGACTAGCGGCTACAATGAGCAGTTCTTC. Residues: CATSDPRTSGYNEQFF.

CDR3 in DNA: TGTGCCAGCAGCCCCCGCGGAGGCGTGGGTATTCAGTACTTC. Its protein product is CASSPRGGVGIQYF. This chain joins TRBV9 and TRBJ2-4, with D tentatively TRBD2 (5 bases). V dropped 4 bases and J dropped 10 bases, with 18 bases sitting between them. The V gene's germline CDR1 is SGDLS and CDR2 YYNGEE. The CDR3 runs to 14 residues.

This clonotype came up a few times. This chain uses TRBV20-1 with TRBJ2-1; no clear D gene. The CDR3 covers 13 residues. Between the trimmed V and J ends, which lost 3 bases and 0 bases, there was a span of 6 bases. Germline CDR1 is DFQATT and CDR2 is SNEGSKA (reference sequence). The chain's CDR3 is CSARPLSYNEQFF. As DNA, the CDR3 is TGCAGTGCTAGGCCGCTCTCCTACAATGAGCAGTTCTTC.